This TCR beta chain appears in the sequencing data of a study of blood T cell repertoires in COVID-19 (dated by TCRdb to 2020 to 2022). Looking at the study overall: Collaborator samples came from the United States, Italy and Spain and covered acute and convalescent phases of COVID-19. The prospective study material was composed of cDNA or gDNA derived from T cells, B-cell-depleted T cells, or PBMCs. The dataset comprised deeply sampled blood TCRbeta repertoires from subjects exposed to, actively infected with, or recovered from COVID-19. The repertoires were released in a freely available public database intended as a resource for research on the immune response to SARS-CoV-2. Samples came from the ongoing ImmuneRACE study (first 160 participants) plus 1,254 subjects from 6 global collaborators. Nearly every sample came with metadata listing a de-identified subject ID, COVID-19 status, age in years and sex. Where available, HLA class I and class II types were obtained from metadata supplied by the sample provider rather than from assay-based typing.

What the authors observed across the whole study: The quantity of clinical and demographic metadata differed by source and by participant and was supplied without curation.

Comments on this clone: This receptor's antigen is unknown. Nothing much larger sits one base from this clone, and base qualities are not available.

Each collaborating institution followed its own protocols to collect whole blood in K2EDTA tubes. Collaborator samples were shipped for TCRbeta analysis as frozen whole blood, isolated PBMCs, or DNA extracted from either sample type. TCRbeta CDR3 regions were amplified from genomic DNA by means of the immunoSEQ Assay, a bias-controlled multiplex PCR. Under the source paper's analysis protocol: Within the assay, amplification of reference gene primers was used to estimate how many nucleated cells each sample contained. To quantify the absolute abundance of each unique TCRbeta CDR3 rearrangement, sequence reads were collapsed and filtered. For each sample, productive Simpson clonality was calculated by taking the square root of Simpson's diversity index across productive rearrangements. TCRdb retrieved this table from immuneACCESS and kept in-frame rearrangements only. Not all clones are present; in checked studies, unresolved V genes account for under half, and no reason is known for the remainder. For V, J and clone size, that table is used; D and trimming come from the DNA. This sample gives approximately 200,000 clones in total; 70% to 85% of them show up just once. Under 15% of the sample belongs to the ten largest clones.

Counted from cysteine to phenylalanine, this CDR3 has 19 amino acids. Only the CDR3 part of the read is kept: 57 bases, read in frame from the first base. V lost 3 bases and J lost 0 bases, and the count of bases not matched to a germline gene is 6. CDR1 and CDR2 are read off the germline V gene as KGHSH and LQKENI. The rearranged segments are TRBV18 and TRBJ2-6; TRBD1 matches 12 bases in the middle. The sequencing sample was made of peripheral blood. The TCR was taken from a woman aged 45-59 years with acute or convalescent COVID-19. Here the CDR3 is given as CASSPGQGAGFSGANVLTF. At the DNA level, the sequence is TGTGCCAGCTCACCGGGACAGGGGGCTGGCTTCTCTGGGGCCAACGTCCTGACTTTC.